These 24 T cell receptor beta chains share one sample of origin, sequenced in a study of PD-1 blockade in mismatch repair-deficient tumors. Sequenced by immunoSEQ multiplex PCR; TCRdb stores in-frame clones only, minus some. Of about 68,000 clones in the sample, around four fifths were seen once. The material sequenced was peripheral blood, taken 2 weeks after starting pembrolizumab. The origin of the receptors is an adult with mismatch repair-deficient cancer.

The chain combines TRBV5-4 with TRBJ2-2; tentatively, D is TRBD1 or TRBD2 (5 bases each). Germline assignment: CDR1 SGHNT and CDR2 YYREEE (reference sequence). V was trimmed by 2 bases and J by 3 bases, leaving 11 bases between them. The CDR3 has 15 amino acids. Written as DNA, the CDR3 is TGTGCCAGCAGCTTTACCGGGACCTACACCGGGGAGCTGTTTTTT. Protein sequence: CASSFTGTYTGELFF.

The chain employs TRBV6-5 and TRBJ2-7; possible D gene TRBD1, 6 bases. Trimming shortened V by 0 bases and J by 0 bases, and 9 bases separated the two germline ends. The germline V gene encodes CDR1 MNHEY and CDR2 SVGAGI. The CDR3 contains 15 residues. The chain's CDR3 is CASSYSGTSSYEQYF. As DNA, the CDR3 is TGTGCCAGCAGTTACTCCGGGACAAGCTCCTACGAGCAGTACTTC.

This clone was counted a single time. The chain joins TRBV27 to TRBJ2-3; the match to TRBD2 covers 8 bases. V trimming: 2 bases; J trimming: 5 bases; junction bases outside the gene matches: 6. The CDR3 length is 15 residues. Germline assignment: CDR1 MNHEY and CDR2 SMNVEV (reference sequence). The CDR3 nucleotides read TGTGCCAGCAGTTTAAACGGACTAGCAATAGATACGCAGTATTTT. Its translation: CASSLNGLAIDTQYF.

In this sample, this clone turned up once. The chain has TRBV4-3 and TRBJ2-5; maybe TRBD2 (5 bases). Trimming removed 3 bases at V and 4 bases at J, with 12 bases between. The CDR3 runs 14 residues. Germline V gene sequence: CDR1 LGHNA, CDR2 YSLEER. For the CDR3, the DNA is TGCGCCAGCAGCCAGAGCGAGGGTGCAGAGACCCAGTACTTC. Amino acid sequence: CASSQSEGAETQYF.

V is TRBV10-3 and J is TRBJ2-3, with TRBD2 as a possible D gene (6 bases). The CDR3 contains 14 residues. In germline, CDR1 is ENHRY, CDR2 SYGVKD. Between the trimmed V and J ends, which lost 6 bases and 1 base, there was a span of 11 bases. The CDR3 coding sequence is TGTGCCATCAGCGGGAGAATGGGCACAGATACGCAGTATTTT. This encodes CAISGRMGTDTQYF.

This chain uses TRBV14 with TRBJ1-1; TRBD1 matches 10 bases. The J segment lost 11 bases and the V segment lost 4 bases, leaving 10 bases of the junction unmatched. The germline gives CDR1 SGHDN, CDR2 FVKESK. CDR3 size: 14 residues. The CDR3, as DNA: TGTGCCAGCAGCCCGGACACAGGACAGGGGGAGGCTTTCTTT. Translated, it gives CASSPDTGQGEAFF.

This chain links TRBV7-8 with TRBJ1-4; a weak D match, TRBD1 (6 bases). Germline V gene sequence: CDR1 SGHVS, CDR2 FQNEAQ. V lost 5 bases, J lost 5 bases, and 15 bases lay in between. The CDR3 length is 15 residues. For the CDR3, the DNA is TGTGCCAGCAGCGCCAGGGGCCCTACCAATGAAAAACTGTTTTTT. Encoded protein: CASSARGPTNEKLFF. Drawing the rest from reference TRBV7-8 and TRBJ1-4, the complete variable domain is GAGVSQSPRYKVAKRGQDVALRCDPISGHVSLFWYQQALGQGPEFLTYFQNEAQLDKSGLPSDRFFAERPEGSVSTLKIQRTQQEDSAVYLCASSARGPTNEKLFFGSGTQLSVL.

The chain couples TRBV18 to TRBJ2-3; D remains unclear. This CDR3 contains 13 residues. In germline, CDR1 is KGHSH, CDR2 LQKENI. Trimming stripped 6 bases from V and 0 bases from J, with 7 bases between. CDR3 sequence reads: CASSPTSTDTQYF. CDR3 bases: TGTGCCAGCTCTCCAACTAGCACAGATACGCAGTATTTT.

This clone has more than one count but fewer than ten. The J gene is TRBJ1-2, the V gene TRBV25-1; D ambiguous. Germline V CDR1 and CDR2: MGHDK, SYGVNS. The CDR3 has 12 amino acids. The germline V and J ends were trimmed by 6 bases and 11 bases, with 16 bases remaining between them. CDR3: CASRGSGPGYTF. For the CDR3, the DNA is TGTGCCAGCAGAGGGAGTGGTCCCGGGTACACCTTC.

This rearrangement joins TRBV27 to TRBJ2-7; D is undetermined. The V gene's germline CDR1 is MNHEY and CDR2 SMNVEV (reference sequence). V was shortened by 0 bases and J by 2 bases, with 11 bases between the two germline ends. CDR3 length equals 15 residues. CDR3 bases: TGTGCCAGCAGTTTATCTTTGGGCCGAACCTACGAGCAGTACTTC. Its translation is CASSLSLGRTYEQYF.

The chain uses TRBV30 and TRBJ1-1; 11 bases are a match to TRBD1. V shed 4 bases, J shed 5 bases, and the junction held 12 bases outside the gene matches. The CDR3 consists of 16 residues. From germline, CDR1 is GTSNPN and CDR2 SVGIG (reference sequence). The CDR3 region has the DNA TGTGCCTGGAACACCGGGACAGGGGGTCAGGGAACTGAAGCTTTCTTT. Translated, it gives CAWNTGTGGQGTEAFF.

The chain is built from TRBV10-3 and TRBJ1-1, with 10 bases that match TRBD1. The J segment lost 4 bases and the V segment lost 7 bases, leaving 6 bases of the junction unmatched. The germline V gene has CDR1 ENHRY and CDR2 SYGVKD. The CDR3 has 14 residues. In DNA form, the CDR3 reads TGTGCCATCACCACGGACAGGGGGATCACTGAAGCTTTCTTT. This translates into CAITTDRGITEAFF.

The chain carries TRBV6-1 and TRBJ1-4; no definite D call. This CDR3 is 16 amino acids long. Deletions cut 1 base from V and 6 bases from J, with 15 bases between. Germline CDR1 reads MNHNS; CDR2 reads SASEGT. CDR3 in amino acids: CASSEGIWVLDEKLFF. The CDR3 DNA reads TGTGCCAGCAGTGAAGGTATTTGGGTTTTGGATGAAAAACTGTTTTTT.

The chain recombines TRBV7-2 with TRBJ2-5; 7 bases match TRBD2. The V segment lost 1 base and the J segment 5 bases; nucleotides outside the gene matches: 4. The CDR3 consists of 14 residues. Per the germline V gene, CDR1 is SGHTA and CDR2 is FQGNSA. In nucleotides, the CDR3 is TGTGCCAGCAGCTTAGAGGGAGGGCTGGAGACCCAGTACTTC. As protein: CASSLEGGLETQYF. The whole variable domain, filled in from reference TRBV7-2 and TRBJ2-5, reads GAGVSQSPSNKVTEKGKDVELRCDPISGHTALYWYRQSLGQGLEFLIYFQGNSAPDKSGLPSDRFSAERTGGSVSTLTIQRTQQEDSAVYLCASSLEGGLETQYFGPGTRLLVL.

This chain uses TRBV27 with TRBJ1-4, with 8 bases matching TRBD1. CDR1 and CDR2 (germline): MNHEY, SMNVEV (reference sequence). This CDR3 has 17 amino acids. Germline trimming cut 5 bases from V and 0 bases from J; bases unmatched to any gene: 8. The chain's CDR3 is CASSPYRGGPTNEKLFF. The CDR3 bases are TGTGCCAGCAGTCCTTACAGGGGGGGACCAACTAATGAAAAACTGTTTTTT.

This clone was counted once. The chain employs TRBV6-4 and TRBJ1-5; D is unresolved. Germline V gives CDR1 MRHNA, CDR2 SNTAGT. Trimming cost V 6 bases and J 7 bases, with 16 bases left between them. CDR3 size: 14 residues. CDR3 sequence: CASRPSADGQPQHF. CDR3 nucleotide sequence: TGTGCCAGCAGGCCGAGCGCGGACGGGCAGCCCCAGCATTTT.

This chain links TRBV10-3 with TRBJ1-3, with D perhaps matching TRBD1 (5 bases). V was shortened by 6 bases and J by 2 bases, with 17 bases between the two germline ends. The CDR3 consists of 16 residues. From germline, CDR1 is ENHRY and CDR2 SYGVKD. The CDR3 bases are TGTGCCATCAGGACCCTCGACGGGGCTCCTGGAAACACCATATATTTT. This codes for CAIRTLDGAPGNTIYF.

For the CDR3, the DNA is TGTGCCAGTAGACCCGGGGACAGTCCCTATGGCTACACCTTC. Protein product: CASRPGDSPYGYTF. The rearrangement joins TRBV19 to TRBJ1-2; TRBD1 agrees at 7 bases. Trimming removed 6 bases from V and 4 bases from J; junction bases left unmatched: 8. CDR3 length equals 14 residues. Germline CDR1 reads LNHDA; CDR2 reads SQIVND (reference sequence).

V usage is TRBV11-2 and J usage is TRBJ2-1; 9 bases align to TRBD1. V shed 2 bases and J 9 bases; nucleotides not matched to a gene: 8. Germline V gene lookup returns CDR1 SGHAT and CDR2 FQNNGV. This CDR3 contains 15 residues. For the CDR3, the DNA is TGTGCCAGCAGCTTAAGGAACAGGGGGCTAGGTGAGCAGTTCTTC. It specifies CASSLRNRGLGEQFF.

The chain joins TRBV4-1 to TRBJ2-3; possibly TRBD2 for D (5 bases). V was cut by 5 bases and J by 1 base, with 10 bases left in between. The CDR3 spans 14 residues. Germline CDR1 reads MGHRA; CDR2 reads YSYEKL. In DNA form, the CDR3 reads TGCGCCAGCAGCGTAAGCGGAGGCACAGATACGCAGTATTTT. It is translated as CASSVSGGTDTQYF.

The chain combines TRBV10-1 with TRBJ2-3, with TRBD1 identical over 8 bases. The germline gives CDR1 WNHNN, CDR2 SYGVQD (reference sequence). Germline trimming cut 3 bases from V and 3 bases from J; bases unmatched to any gene: 2. CDR3 length: 14 amino acids. The CDR3: CASSDTGGTDTQYF. Here the CDR3 DNA reads TGCGCCAGCAGTGATACAGGGGGAACAGATACGCAGTATTTT.

The chain uses TRBV5-1 and TRBJ2-1, with D hard to call. The germline CDR1 and CDR2 sequences are SGHRS and YFSETQ. There are 14 residues in the CDR3. Trimming cost V 7 bases and J 2 bases, with 13 bases left between them. CDR3 in amino acids: CASQGPLPYNEQFF. The CDR3 nucleotides read TGCGCCAGCCAAGGACCATTACCCTACAATGAGCAGTTCTTC.

This chain connects TRBV11-2 to TRBJ2-3, with TRBD2 matching over 8 bases. The CDR3 covers 15 residues. Trimming removed 5 bases from V and 0 bases from J; junction bases left unmatched: 4. The germline gives CDR1 SGHAT, CDR2 FQNNGV. The CDR3, as DNA: TGTGCCAGCAGCGTAGCGGGGTCTAGCACAGATACGCAGTATTTT. Protein sequence: CASSVAGSSTDTQYF. The complete variable domain, with remaining parts taken from reference TRBV11-2 and TRBJ2-3, reads EAGVAQSPRYKIIEKRQSVAFWCNPISGHATLYWYQQILGQGPKLLIQFQNNGVVDDSQLPKDRFSAERLKGVDSTLKIQPAKLEDSAVYLCASSVAGSSTDTQYFGPGTRLTVL.

J is TRBJ1-3 and V is TRBV19; D is unresolved. The CDR3 spans 15 residues. V was clipped by 5 bases and J by 4 bases, with 15 bases between them. Germline CDR1 and CDR2: LNHDA and SQIVND (reference sequence). CDR3 residues: CASSVSQTAGNTIYF. CDR3 nucleotide sequence: TGTGCCAGTAGTGTATCCCAGACCGCAGGAAACACCATATATTTT.